The rows below give T cell receptor beta chains drawn from one sample of a study of blood T cell repertoires in COVID-19. The table came from immunoSEQ multiplex PCR; TCRdb's copy has only in-frame clones and leaves some out. The sample lists some 100,000 clones, 88% seen once, with about 5% in the top ten. The source material was peripheral blood. The receptor source for this set is a woman of 80 years or more with active COVID-19. The CDR3 runs from the conserved cysteine through the conserved F or W.

v_gene: TRBV6-2/TRBV6-3
j_gene: TRBJ2-3
CDR3aa: CASTPPGLADTSTDTQYF

v_gene: TRBV30
j_gene: TRBJ1-2
CDR3aa: CALELIRGSSGYTF

v_gene: TRBV2
j_gene: TRBJ2-1
CDR3aa: CATGRGTSGNNEQFF

v_gene: TRBV28
j_gene: TRBJ2-1
CDR3aa: CASLNPPGTGGNNEQFF

v_gene: TRBV3-1/TRBV3-2
j_gene: TRBJ1-1
CDR3aa: CASSQFNTGVRTEAFF

v_gene: TRBV4-1
j_gene: TRBJ2-5
CDR3aa: CASSQVGTGVVAGVIETQYF

v_gene: TRBV19
j_gene: TRBJ2-7
CDR3aa: CASSLQGAREQYF

v_gene: TRBV4-2
j_gene: TRBJ1-2
CDR3aa: CASSHASDRGRGYTF

v_gene: TRBV7-2
j_gene: TRBJ2-4
CDR3aa: CASSPPWATKNIQYF

v_gene: TRBV2
j_gene: TRBJ1-5
CDR3aa: CASRGWGVYSNQPQHF

v_gene: TRBV20-1
j_gene: TRBJ2-6
CDR3aa: CSASVGTGGSGANVLTF

v_gene: TRBV28
j_gene: TRBJ2-2
CDR3aa: CASSLLRTGGEGGELFF

v_gene: TRBV28
j_gene: TRBJ2-7
CDR3aa: CASSVARGRNYEQYF

v_gene: TRBV28
j_gene: TRBJ2-3
CDR3aa: CASSGSGGQRDTQYF

v_gene: TRBV25-1
j_gene: TRBJ1-3
CDR3aa: CASRDRYSGNTIYF

v_gene: TRBV20-1
j_gene: TRBJ1-2
CDR3aa: CSASSRFLGQSIYGYTF

v_gene: TRBV3-1/TRBV3-2
j_gene: TRBJ2-1
CDR3aa: CASSPGLAGEGRNEQFF

v_gene: TRBV4-2
j_gene: TRBJ2-2
CDR3aa: CASSQQASGGANTGELFF

v_gene: TRBV18
j_gene: TRBJ1-6
CDR3aa: CASSSHSSYNSPLHF

v_gene: TRBV7-9
j_gene: TRBJ2-5
CDR3aa: CASRTPTGGRQETQYF

v_gene: TRBV21-1
j_gene: TRBJ2-2
CDR3aa: CASSKPLTGGGNTGELFF

v_gene: TRBV28
j_gene: TRBJ2-1
CDR3aa: CASLAGADNEQFF

v_gene: TRBV24-1
j_gene: TRBJ2-2
CDR3aa: CATRGLAGGRTGELFF

v_gene: TRBV29-1
j_gene: TRBJ2-3
CDR3aa: CSVVYRRHTDTQYF

v_gene: TRBV27
j_gene: TRBJ2-3
CDR3aa: CASSLRATRGASGSTDTQYF

v_gene: TRBV19
j_gene: TRBJ2-2
CDR3aa: CASKQLAGDNTGELFF

v_gene: TRBV9
j_gene: TRBJ2-7
CDR3aa: CASSALGAEQYF

v_gene: TRBV27
j_gene: TRBJ2-2
CDR3aa: CASSFTGVRAGELFF

v_gene: TRBV28
j_gene: TRBJ2-7
CDR3aa: CASASVQGYYEQYF

v_gene: TRBV28
j_gene: TRBJ2-1
CDR3aa: CASSSQGAVSYNEQFF

v_gene: TRBV18
j_gene: TRBJ2-7
CDR3aa: CASSPLAGGAYEQYF

v_gene: TRBV7-8
j_gene: TRBJ2-1
CDR3aa: CASSPQNYNEQFF

v_gene: TRBV5-4
j_gene: TRBJ2-7
CDR3aa: CASSLLGEGRYEQYF

v_gene: TRBV28
j_gene: TRBJ2-7
CDR3aa: CASSFPLAGGNPYEQYF

v_gene: TRBV5-1
j_gene: TRBJ2-7
CDR3aa: CASSRLAGGTGSYEQYF

v_gene: TRBV7-6
j_gene: TRBJ2-7
CDR3aa: CASSLPPRDGEQYF

v_gene: TRBV28
j_gene: TRBJ2-1
CDR3aa: CASSRRTSGSFHNEQFF

v_gene: TRBV28
j_gene: TRBJ2-7
CDR3aa: CASSSGQAQGDEQYF

v_gene: TRBV5-8
j_gene: TRBJ2-3
CDR3aa: CASSLRQGLDTQYF

v_gene: TRBV9
j_gene: TRBJ2-1
CDR3aa: CASSPFERGQAYNEQFF

v_gene: TRBV28
j_gene: TRBJ1-4
CDR3aa: CASSQTGEGEKLFF

v_gene: TRBV7-2
j_gene: TRBJ2-2
CDR3aa: CASSYGQANTGELFF

v_gene: TRBV24-1
j_gene: TRBJ2-7
CDR3aa: CATSGGRSIGGAYEQYF

v_gene: TRBV18
j_gene: TRBJ2-1
CDR3aa: CASSSDIYNEQFF

v_gene: TRBV6-1
j_gene: TRBJ2-7
CDR3aa: CASSATGTSGRAGAYEQYF